This record looks at one T cell receptor beta chain sequence and its context. Its specificity is not known. The sample carries other DNA sequences with the same CDR3. Trimming removed 4 bases from V and 5 bases from J; junction bases left unmatched: 7. Germline CDR1 SGHRS, CDR2 YFSETQ. This CDR3 comprises 15 residues. This table comes from immunoSEQ multiplex PCR, and its TCRdb copy is limited to in-frame clones, with some not included. This table holds approximately 2.4 million clones, 95% found once. Naive CD4+ cells were CD45RA-selected; the remaining cells were memory. These data are taken from a study of shared clonotypes between healthy human individuals. Study outcomes and limitations: Generation probabilities of non-shared clonotypes were lower (relative to those shared by all four donors).

The sequence was obtained from a man between 18 and 29 years old in good health. Input material: naive CD4+ T cells sorted from blood. The subset denotes: CD45RA+ positively selected. V usage is TRBV5-1 and J usage is TRBJ1-5, with 9 positions matching TRBD1. The CDR3 nucleotides are TGCGCCAGCAGCGCCGGTACAGGGGGCGATCAGCCCCAGCATTTT. This encodes CASSAGTGGDQPQHF.